The entry below describes one T cell receptor beta chain. Its antigen is undetermined. Time point reported: patch test 3, about 24 weeks after DPC sensitization. The treatment denotes: therapeutic diphenylcyclopropenone sensitization with weekly scalp DPC. The sample is drawn from a study of human T cells and chemical hapten exposure. Looking at the study overall: Small pooled library volume differences chiefly drove per-sample TCR yield variation. Study results and caveats: With regard to DPC sensitization, TCRs above 1 in 1000 frequency did not change. Expanded TCR sets contained significantly more large CDR3 similarity clusters than controls. As patch test score rose, PT1 expanded TCR counts tended to rise as well.

This CDR3 comprises 16 residues. V lost 5 bases, J lost 3 bases, and 8 bases stayed unmatched. TCRdb itself ran the RACE reads through MiXCR, one entry per CDR3 protein. This repertoire shows tens of thousands of distinct CDR3 sequences, around 10% found once; its top ten account for 1.4%. The sample here was whole blood, taken in connection with sensitization to the hapten diphenylcyclopropenone (DPC). V and J are TRBV12-3 or TRBV12-4 and TRBJ2-7, with 12 bases lining up with TRBD2. This receptor was taken from a woman aged 50 to 60 with alopecia areata. Some clones in this sample may be carry-over from other donors' samples. The CDR3 spells CASSPPGLAGFYEQYF. In DNA form, the CDR3 reads TGTGCCAGCAGTCCTCCAGGACTAGCGGGATTCTACGAGCAGTACTTC.